The T cell receptor beta chain described here comes from a study of blood T cell repertoires in COVID-19. In the study overall: There were acute and convalescent COVID-19 samples, and they came from the United States, Italy and Spain. In each case, the material was cDNA or gDNA derived from T cells, B-cell-depleted T cells, or PBMCs.

This CDR3 spans 15 amino acids. The germline gives CDR1 GTSNPN, CDR2 SVGIG (reference sequence). V was shortened by 2 bases and J by 0 bases, with 14 bases between the two germline ends. In its sample, this clone was seen a few times. The authors' processing: Estimates of nucleated cell counts were drawn from the amplification of reference gene primers. TCRdb keeps only in-frame clones here, not all; method: immunoSEQ multiplex PCR. V, J and clone size were drawn from that table, and D and trimming were deduced from the DNA. The sample lists about 190,000 clones, around 80% occurring once. The chain links TRBV30 to TRBJ2-7; possibly TRBD2 for D (5 bases). The sequenced sample consisted of peripheral blood. This receptor was obtained from an elderly woman with active or convalescent COVID-19. CDR3: CAWSPGGFSSYEQYF. CDR3 in DNA: TGTGCCTGGAGTCCTGGCGGGTTTAGCTCCTACGAGCAGTACTTC.